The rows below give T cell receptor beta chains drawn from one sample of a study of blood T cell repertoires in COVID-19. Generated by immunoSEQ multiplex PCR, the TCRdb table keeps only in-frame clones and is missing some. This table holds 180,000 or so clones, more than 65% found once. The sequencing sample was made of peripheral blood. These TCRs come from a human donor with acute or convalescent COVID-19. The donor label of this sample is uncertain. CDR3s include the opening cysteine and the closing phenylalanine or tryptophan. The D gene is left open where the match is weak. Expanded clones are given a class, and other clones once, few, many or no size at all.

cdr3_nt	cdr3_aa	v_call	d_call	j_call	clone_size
TGTGCCAGCAGCTTGGGGGCTAGCGGGACTAGCTCCTACGAGCAGTACTTC	CASSLGASGTSSYEQYF	TRBV5-6	TRBD2	TRBJ2-7	-
TGTGCCTGGGATAGCGACTGGGGGGGACTCTCTCCCTCTGGAAACACCATATATTTT	CAWDSDWGGLSPSGNTIYF	TRBV30	-	TRBJ1-3	-
TGTGCCAGTAGTATCACCCAGGGGTCTGGCTACACCTTC	CASSITQGSGYTF	TRBV19	-	TRBJ1-2	many
TGTGCCAGCACAGGGGGCGATGGGGGGCTCGCGGGCAATCAGCCCCAGCATTTT	CASTGGDGGLAGNQPQHF	TRBV19	TRBD1	TRBJ1-5	-
TGTGCCAGTAGTATCGGGGCGGGGGGCGCCACAGATACGCAGTATTTT	CASSIGAGGATDTQYF	TRBV19	TRBD2	TRBJ2-3	once
TGTGCCAGCAGCGTCCAACCCATTCTTGACAGGGGGCTTTACGAGCAGTACTTC	CASSVQPILDRGLYEQYF	TRBV9	TRBD1	TRBJ2-7	-
TGTGCCAGCAGCTTGGAGGGAGGTGGAGGCTACACCTTC	CASSLEGGGGYTF	TRBV5-4	-	TRBJ1-2	-
TGCAGCGCGGGACAGGGCTACGAGCAGTACTTC	CSAGQGYEQYF	TRBV29-1	TRBD1	TRBJ2-7	-
TGTGCCAGTAGTATCCTGGCGGACTGGGTTGATAGCAATCAGCCCCAGCATTTT	CASSILADWVDSNQPQHF	TRBV19	-	TRBJ1-5	-
TGTGCCAGCAGCTTCTATCCCCCCTACGAGCAGTACTTC	CASSFYPPYEQYF	TRBV5-4	-	TRBJ2-7	-
TGTGCCAGCCTCCGGACTAGCGGGAGCAATGAGCAGTTCTTC	CASLRTSGSNEQFF	TRBV28	TRBD2	TRBJ2-1	-
TGTGCCAGCAGCGTAGGGGACAGGCTCGAGGGCTACACCTTC	CASSVGDRLEGYTF	TRBV9	TRBD1	TRBJ1-2	-
TGTGCCAGCAGCCCTCAACCGGTGAACACTGAAGCTTTCTTT	CASSPQPVNTEAFF	TRBV3-1/TRBV3-2	-	TRBJ1-1	-
TGTGCCAGTAGTATTAGAACGAGCTCTGGAAACACCATATATTTT	CASSIRTSSGNTIYF	TRBV19	-	TRBJ1-3	-
TGTGCCAGCAGCCTCAGGGCTAACAATCAGCCCCAGCATTTT	CASSLRANNQPQHF	TRBV9	-	TRBJ1-5	-
TGTGCCAGTTTGGACAGGGGGCGAGGTAATTCACCCCTCCACTTT	CASLDRGRGNSPLHF	TRBV19	TRBD1	TRBJ1-6	-
TGTGCCAGCAGCAAAAGGGACAGGAACTATGGCTACACCTTC	CASSKRDRNYGYTF	TRBV7-8	TRBD1	TRBJ1-2	-
TGTGCCAGCAGGCGGGGGGGCCCGGATACGCAGTATTTT	CASRRGGPDTQYF	TRBV6-5	TRBD2	TRBJ2-3	-
TGTGCCAGCAGCCTTGGACAGGGGGGTCGAGAGACCCAGTACTTC	CASSLGQGGRETQYF	TRBV3-1/TRBV3-2	TRBD1	TRBJ2-5	-
TGTGCCAGTAGTATTGGCGAGGGCGGCAGCAATCAGCCCCAGCATTTT	CASSIGEGGSNQPQHF	TRBV19	-	TRBJ1-5	-
TGTGCCAGTAGTATACGAAGAGGAAACACTGAAGCTTTCTTT	CASSIRRGNTEAFF	TRBV19	-	TRBJ1-1	few
TGCGCCAGCAGCCGTGGACAGCAAGTAACTGAAGCTTTCTTT	CASSRGQQVTEAFF	TRBV5-1	-	TRBJ1-1	once
TGTGCTAGTGGTTTGGCCGAATGGGACTCTCCGAGGGTGCCGGGAGACGAGCAGTACTTC	CASGLAEWDSPRVPGDEQYF	TRBV12-5	-	TRBJ2-7	-
TGTGCCATCAGCCAAGAGCCCCTGAACACTGAAGCTTTCTTT	CAISQEPLNTEAFF	TRBV10-3	-	TRBJ1-1	-
TGCGCCAGCAGCCTCGGACAGCTCCAAGACTATGGCTACACCTTC	CASSLGQLQDYGYTF	TRBV5-1	-	TRBJ1-2	-
TGTGCCAGCAGTTTAGGGACAGCTGAAGCTTTCTTT	CASSLGTAEAFF	TRBV28	TRBD1	TRBJ1-1	-
TGTGCCAGCAGCTTACAGGGGACGTTTTACGAGCAGTACTTC	CASSLQGTFYEQYF	TRBV11-2	-	TRBJ2-7	once
TGTGCCAGCAGCACCAACACGAGCCCGGGGAACACTGAAGCTTTCTTT	CASSTNTSPGNTEAFF	TRBV7-2	-	TRBJ1-1	-
TGTGCCAGCAGCCAGGGAGGCAGAACTAGCACAGATACGCAGTATTTT	CASSQGGRTSTDTQYF	TRBV3-1/TRBV3-2	-	TRBJ2-3	once
TGTGCCAGCAGTGAAGAATTGGGCAGGGTGGACTTC	CASSEELGRVDF	TRBV6-1	-	TRBJ2-7	-
TGTGCCAGCAGCCGCGCGACAGGGAAGAATTCACCCCTCCACTTT	CASSRATGKNSPLHF	TRBV5-8	TRBD1	TRBJ1-6	-
TGTGCCTGGAGTGATCCCCGACTAGCGGGACGGGATGAGCAGTTCTTC	CAWSDPRLAGRDEQFF	TRBV30	TRBD2	TRBJ2-1	-
TGCGCCAGCAGCTTGGAGACAGGATCAGGCGGAAATTCACCCCTCCACTTT	CASSLETGSGGNSPLHF	TRBV5-1	-	TRBJ1-6	-
TGTGCCAGCAGCTTAGAACGAACCGCGAATCAGCCCCAGCATTTT	CASSLERTANQPQHF	TRBV11-2	-	TRBJ1-5	-
TGTGCCAGCGGCATAACGGGCTACGAGCAGTACTTC	CASGITGYEQYF	TRBV2	-	TRBJ2-7	few
TGTGCCAGCAGCCCCGGGGGAGGGAAGGGAAAACTGTTTTTT	CASSPGGGKGKLFF	TRBV3-1/TRBV3-2	-	TRBJ1-4	-
TGTGCCAGCAGTGAAGGGGGGACAGGGCCCTACGAGCAGTACTTC	CASSEGGTGPYEQYF	TRBV6-1	TRBD1	TRBJ2-7	-
TGTGCCAGCAGTGAGCCCGGGACAGGGGGCCACTATGGCTACACCTTC	CASSEPGTGGHYGYTF	TRBV6-1	TRBD1	TRBJ1-2	-
TGTGCCTGGAGTCAGGGACTAGCGGGAGGGGATGAGCAGTTCTTC	CAWSQGLAGGDEQFF	TRBV30	TRBD2	TRBJ2-1	-
TGTGCCAGCAGCTCGAGGACAGGGGCGGAGGGCTACACCTTC	CASSSRTGAEGYTF	TRBV5-4	TRBD1	TRBJ1-2	-
TGTGCCAGTAGTATTAGGGCGGGAGAATCGAACAATGAGCAGTTCTTC	CASSIRAGESNNEQFF	TRBV19	TRBD2	TRBJ2-1	-
TGTGCCAGCAGCCCGGGACAGACAATAACTGAAGCTTTCTTT	CASSPGQTITEAFF	TRBV9	TRBD1	TRBJ1-1	-
TGTGCCAGTAGTAGGACAGGGGGGGGTTACAATGAGCAGTTCTTC	CASSRTGGGYNEQFF	TRBV19	TRBD1	TRBJ2-1	-